This entry lists 9 T cell receptor beta chains sequenced from one sample in a study of shared clonotypes between healthy human individuals. Method: immunoSEQ multiplex PCR; TCRdb's copy keeps in-frame clones and lacks some. Seen here are more than 2 million clones, more than 90% observed once, and the top ten hold less than 0.15%. The sequencing input was naive CD4+ T cells sorted from blood. Described subset: CD45RA+ positively selected. The receptors originated from a young man in good health.

The J gene is TRBJ1-3, the V gene TRBV18, with 7 nucleotides matching TRBD1. Germline CDR1 reads KGHSH; CDR2 reads LQKENI. V trimming: 0 bases; J trimming: 0 bases; junction bases outside the gene matches: 5. The CDR3 runs 17 residues. DNA of the CDR3: TGTGCCAGCTCACCACCACAGGGGACAGACTCTGGAAACACCATATATTTT. It is translated as CASSPPQGTDSGNTIYF.

This chain uses TRBV28 with TRBJ2-4, with 9 positions matching TRBD1. Germline CDR1 is MDHEN and CDR2 is SYDVKM. V shed 3 bases, J shed 9 bases, and the junction held 3 bases outside the gene matches. This CDR3 spans 13 amino acids. Here the CDR3 reads CASSFGTGSIQYF. CDR3 sequence (DNA): TGTGCCAGCAGTTTTGGGACAGGGTCCATTCAGTACTTC.

The chain combines TRBV4-1 with TRBJ2-7, with D perhaps TRBD2 (6 bases). This CDR3 is 13 amino acids long. V dropped 4 bases and J dropped 4 bases, with 11 bases sitting between them. Per germline, CDR1 MGHRA and CDR2 YSYEKL. The CDR3 is CASSRAGSYEQYF. The CDR3 DNA sequence: TGCGCCAGCAGCCGGGCGGGATCGTACGAGCAGTACTTC.

The chain uses TRBV10-3 and TRBJ2-7, with D perhaps assigned TRBD1 or TRBD2 (5 bases each). The CDR3 spans 15 residues. The V gene lost 1 base and the J gene lost 4 bases, with 14 bases spanning the gap. From germline, CDR1 is ENHRY and CDR2 SYGVKD. Here the CDR3 DNA reads TGTGCCATCAGTGAGTTCCAGGGCACTAGGTACGAGCAGTACTTC. Its protein product is CAISEFQGTRYEQYF.

The chain joins TRBV30 to TRBJ2-7; D might be TRBD1 (6 bases). Looked up from germline, CDR1 is GTSNPN and CDR2 is SVGIG (reference sequence). With 2 bases removed from V and 4 bases from J, the gap between germline ends came to 9 bases. The CDR3 contains 12 residues. CDR3 nucleotides: TGTGCCTGGAGTTCAGACAGGTACGAGCAGTACTTC. It specifies CAWSSDRYEQYF.

The J gene is TRBJ1-5, the V gene TRBV6-1; the D gene is possibly TRBD1 (6 bases). This CDR3 has 15 residues. Germline-derived CDR1 and CDR2 are MNHNS and SASEGT. Deletions cut 2 bases from V and 6 bases from J, with 14 bases between. The CDR3, as DNA: TGTGCCAGCAGTGAATCCGGGGGCGCGTTTCAGCCCCAGCATTTT. Amino acids: CASSESGGAFQPQHF.

V usage is TRBV4-1 and J usage is TRBJ2-3, with a tentative D call TRBD2 (5 bases). Germline CDR1 MGHRA, CDR2 YSYEKL. The CDR3 totals 16 residues. Deletions cut 1 base from V and 1 base from J, with 12 bases between. The CDR3 is CASSQAGKVGTDTQYF. In DNA form, the CDR3 reads TGCGCCAGCAGCCAAGCCGGGAAAGTAGGCACAGATACGCAGTATTTT.

V and J are TRBV6-1 and TRBJ1-5; D remains unclear. Trimming removed 4 bases at V and 0 bases at J, with 10 bases between. The CDR3 extends over 15 amino acids. Germline CDR1 reads MNHNS; CDR2 reads SASEGT. The CDR3 DNA is TGTGCCAGCAGTGCACAGACGAATAGCAATCAGCCCCAGCATTTT. It encodes CASSAQTNSNQPQHF.

The chain has TRBV7-2 and TRBJ1-6, with D possibly matching TRBD1 (5 bases). This CDR3 is built from 16 residues. From germline, CDR1 is SGHTA and CDR2 FQGNSA. V gave up 1 base and J gave up 5 bases, with 12 bases separating them. In DNA, the CDR3 is TGTGCCAGCAGCTTAGTTCCCGGGACGGATAATTCACCCCTCCACTTT. Its translation is CASSLVPGTDNSPLHF.